The clone carrying this TCR beta chain was seen once. V lost 4 bases and J lost 8, with 8 bases in between. The CDR3 loop spans 11 amino acids. Germline V gives CDR1 LNHDA, CDR2 SQIVND (reference sequence). Authors' analysis steps: From reference gene primer amplification, estimates of nucleated cell counts were derived. Profiling relied on immunoSEQ multiplex PCR, and the TCRdb table lists in-frame clones only, not all of them. From that table come the V and J calls and clone size; the DNA was used to work out D and trimming. The sample lists 300,000 to 400,000 clones; about 86% were seen once. The study drew participants aged roughly 18 to 95 years from roughly 25 US areas. The source of the sample is a study of blood T cell repertoires in COVID-19. Study-wide background: COVID-19 samples, acute and convalescent, were from the United States, Italy and Spain.

The sequenced material came from PBMCs or T cells enriched from blood (not recorded which). The origin of this receptor is a woman between 40 and 55 years old with acute COVID-19. The chain uses TRBV19 and TRBJ1-1; D is uncertain. CDR3 protein: CASSKWREAFF. The CDR3 DNA reads TGTGCCAGTAGTAAGTGGAGGGAAGCTTTCTTT.